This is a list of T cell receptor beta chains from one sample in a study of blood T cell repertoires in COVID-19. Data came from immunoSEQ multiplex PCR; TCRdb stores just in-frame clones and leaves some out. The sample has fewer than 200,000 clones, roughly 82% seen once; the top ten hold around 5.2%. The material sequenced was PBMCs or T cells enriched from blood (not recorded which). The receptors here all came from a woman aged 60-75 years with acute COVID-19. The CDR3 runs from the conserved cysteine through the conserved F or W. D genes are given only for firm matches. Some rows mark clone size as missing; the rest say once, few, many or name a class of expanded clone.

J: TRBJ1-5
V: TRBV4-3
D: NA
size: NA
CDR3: CASSQDWSRGVNQPQHF
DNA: TGCGCCAGCAGCCAAGATTGGTCGCGCGGCGTCAATCAGCCCCAGCATTTT

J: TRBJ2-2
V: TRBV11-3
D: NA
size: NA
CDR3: CASSLTGTPTGELFF
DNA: TGTGCCAGCAGCTTGACCGGGACACCGACCGGGGAGCTGTTTTTT

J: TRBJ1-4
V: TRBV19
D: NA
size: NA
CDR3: CASSSAGRQFLPTNEKLFF
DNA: TGTGCCAGTAGCTCCGCCGGGAGGCAGTTCTTGCCCACAAATGAAAAACTGTTTTTT

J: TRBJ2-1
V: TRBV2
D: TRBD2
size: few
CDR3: CASRASGGDEQFF
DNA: TGTGCCAGCAGGGCTAGCGGGGGAGATGAGCAGTTCTTC

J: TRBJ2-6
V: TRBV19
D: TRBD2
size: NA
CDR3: CASKSLGSGVVFGANVLTF
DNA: TGTGCCAGTAAAAGCCTGGGGAGCGGGGTAGTATTTGGGGCCAACGTCCTGACTTTC

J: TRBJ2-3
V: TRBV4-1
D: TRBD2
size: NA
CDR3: CASSQGLAETDTQYF
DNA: TGCGCCAGCAGCCAAGGACTAGCGGAAACAGATACGCAGTATTTT

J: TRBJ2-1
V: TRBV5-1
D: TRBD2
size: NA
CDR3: CASSSTSGNSYNEQFF
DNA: TGCGCCAGCAGCTCTACTAGCGGAAACTCCTACAATGAGCAGTTCTTC

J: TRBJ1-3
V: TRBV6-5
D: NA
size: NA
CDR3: CASSYGAGPSGNTIYF
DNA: TGTGCCAGCAGTTACGGGGCAGGGCCATCTGGAAACACCATATATTTT

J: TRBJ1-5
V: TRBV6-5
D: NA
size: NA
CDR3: CASSPRTNSNQPQHF
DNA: TGTGCCAGCAGTCCTCGGACAAATAGCAATCAGCCCCAGCATTTT

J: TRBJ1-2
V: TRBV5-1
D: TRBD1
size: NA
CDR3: CASSLALGGRDGYTF
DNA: TGCGCCAGCAGCTTGGCCTTAGGGGGCAGAGACGGCTACACCTTC

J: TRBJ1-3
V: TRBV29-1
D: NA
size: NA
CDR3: CSATSTGNTIYF
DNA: TGCAGCGCCACTTCAACTGGAAACACCATATATTTT

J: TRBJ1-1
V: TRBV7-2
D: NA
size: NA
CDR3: CASSAVSGSTEAFF
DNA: TGTGCCAGCAGCGCCGTAAGTGGGAGCACTGAAGCTTTCTTT

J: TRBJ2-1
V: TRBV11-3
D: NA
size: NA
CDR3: CASSLEGSLYNEQFF
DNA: TGTGCCAGCAGCTTAGAGGGTAGCCTCTACAATGAGCAGTTCTTC

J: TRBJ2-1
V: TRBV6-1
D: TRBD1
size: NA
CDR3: CASSVSAWGTGGSYNEQFF
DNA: TGTGCCAGCAGTGTCTCCGCATGGGGGACAGGGGGCAGCTACAATGAGCAGTTCTTC

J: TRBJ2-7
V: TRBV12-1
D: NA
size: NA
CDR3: CASSLPGTTIYEQYF
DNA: TGTGCCAGCAGCTTACCCGGGACAACCATCTACGAGCAGTACTTC

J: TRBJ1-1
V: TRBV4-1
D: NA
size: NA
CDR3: CASSLQLRGNTEAFF
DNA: TGCGCCAGCAGCCTGCAATTAAGGGGGAACACTGAAGCTTTCTTT

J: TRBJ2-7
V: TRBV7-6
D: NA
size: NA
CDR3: CASSLWGRQADSRSYEQYF
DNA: TGTGCCAGCAGCTTGTGGGGTAGACAGGCCGATTCCAGATCCTACGAGCAGTACTTC

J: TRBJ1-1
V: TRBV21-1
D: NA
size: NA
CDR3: CASERGLRTEAFF
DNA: TGTGCCAGCGAAAGGGGCTTGAGGACTGAAGCTTTCTTT

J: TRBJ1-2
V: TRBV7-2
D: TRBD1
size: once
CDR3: CASSPTVQGAGYTF
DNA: TGTGCCAGCAGCCCTACAGTTCAGGGGGCCGGCTACACCTTC

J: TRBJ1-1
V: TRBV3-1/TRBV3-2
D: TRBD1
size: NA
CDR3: CASSQDGTVTEAFF
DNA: TGTGCCAGCAGCCAAGACGGGACAGTCACTGAAGCTTTCTTT

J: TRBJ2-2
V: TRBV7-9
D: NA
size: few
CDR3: CASSLAEWDSNTGELFF
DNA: TGTGCCAGCAGCTTAGCTGAGTGGGACTCGAACACCGGGGAGCTGTTTTTT

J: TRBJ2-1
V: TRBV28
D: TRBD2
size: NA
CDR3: CASTILAGGNEQFF
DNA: TGTGCCAGCACTATACTAGCGGGGGGCAATGAGCAGTTCTTC

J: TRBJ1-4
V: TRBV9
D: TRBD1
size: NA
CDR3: CASSSSGQGFEKLFF
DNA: TGTGCCAGCAGTTCGTCCGGACAGGGGTTTGAAAAACTGTTTTTT

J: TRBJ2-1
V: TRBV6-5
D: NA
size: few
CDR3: CASRQGSEQFF
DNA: TGTGCCAGCCGACAAGGGAGTGAGCAGTTCTTC

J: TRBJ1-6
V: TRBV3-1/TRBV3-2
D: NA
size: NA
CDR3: CASSRQPSGRKEGPLHF
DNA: TGTGCCAGCAGCCGCCAGCCGTCAGGGAGGAAGGAAGGACCCCTCCACTTT

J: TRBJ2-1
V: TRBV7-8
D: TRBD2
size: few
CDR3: CASSLVAGLYNEQFF
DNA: TGTGCCAGCAGCTTAGTAGCGGGATTATACAATGAGCAGTTCTTC

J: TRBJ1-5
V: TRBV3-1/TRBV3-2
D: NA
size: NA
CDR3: CASSPRGSQPQHF
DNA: TGTGCCAGCAGCCCCCGGGGTAGTCAGCCCCAGCATTTT

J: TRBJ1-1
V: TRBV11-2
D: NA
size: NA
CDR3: CASSSRESTEAFF
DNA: TGTGCCAGCAGCTCGAGGGAGAGCACTGAAGCTTTCTTT

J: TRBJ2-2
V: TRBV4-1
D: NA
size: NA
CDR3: CASSPTGKFTGELFF
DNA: TGCGCCAGCAGCCCGACGGGGAAATTCACCGGGGAGCTGTTTTTT

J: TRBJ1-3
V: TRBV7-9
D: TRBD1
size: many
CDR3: CASRHPTGSNGNTIYF
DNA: TGTGCCAGCAGGCATCCGACAGGGTCGAACGGAAACACCATATATTTT

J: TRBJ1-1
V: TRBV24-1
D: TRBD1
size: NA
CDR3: CATSEGDRAEAFF
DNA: TGTGCCACCAGTGAGGGTGACAGGGCTGAAGCTTTCTTT

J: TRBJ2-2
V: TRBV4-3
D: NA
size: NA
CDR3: CASSPEFSGTGELFF
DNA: TGCGCCAGCAGCCCAGAATTTTCAGGAACCGGGGAGCTGTTTTTT

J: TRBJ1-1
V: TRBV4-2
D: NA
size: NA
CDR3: CASSPEQGPYTEAFF
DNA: TGTGCCAGCAGCCCCGAACAGGGACCATACACTGAAGCTTTCTTT

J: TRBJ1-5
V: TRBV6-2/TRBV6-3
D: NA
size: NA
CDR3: CASSPTQGKRQPQHF
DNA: TGTGCCAGCAGCCCGACACAGGGAAAGAGGCAGCCCCAGCATTTT

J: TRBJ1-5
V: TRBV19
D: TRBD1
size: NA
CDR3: CASLTSGTDQPQHF
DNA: TGTGCCAGTCTCACATCCGGGACAGATCAGCCCCAGCATTTT

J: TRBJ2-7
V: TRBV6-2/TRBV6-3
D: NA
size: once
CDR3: CASSYVPQGIRYEQYF
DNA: TGTGCCAGCAGTTACGTACCCCAGGGAATTCGGTACGAGCAGTACTTC

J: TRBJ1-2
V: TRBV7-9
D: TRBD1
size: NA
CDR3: CASSLGQGVYGYTF
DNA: TGTGCCAGCAGCTTGGGACAGGGGGTGTATGGCTACACCTTC

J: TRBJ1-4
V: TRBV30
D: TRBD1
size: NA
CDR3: CAWGDRGRGKLFF
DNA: TGTGCCTGGGGTGACAGGGGGCGAGGGAAACTGTTTTTT

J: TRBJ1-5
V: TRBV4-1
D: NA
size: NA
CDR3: CASSQEGAVNQPQHF
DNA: TGCGCCAGCAGCCAAGAAGGAGCAGTTAATCAGCCCCAGCATTTT

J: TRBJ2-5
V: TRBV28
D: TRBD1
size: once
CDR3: CASSGTGVMKATQYF
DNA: TGTGCCAGCAGTGGGACAGGGGTAATGAAAGCGACCCAGTACTTC

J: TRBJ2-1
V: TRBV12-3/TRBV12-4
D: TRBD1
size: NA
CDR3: CASSRQGLGFF
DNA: TGTGCCAGCAGCCGACAGGGGCTGGGGTTCTTC

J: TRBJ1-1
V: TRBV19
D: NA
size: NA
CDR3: CASSSWATEAFF
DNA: TGTGCCAGTAGTTCGTGGGCAACTGAAGCTTTCTTT

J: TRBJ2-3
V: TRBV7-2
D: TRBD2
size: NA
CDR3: CASSNHMRGADTQYF
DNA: TGTGCCAGCAGCAACCATATGCGGGGGGCAGATACGCAGTATTTT

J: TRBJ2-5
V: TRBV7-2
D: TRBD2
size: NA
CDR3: CASSLSLAGGDKETQYF
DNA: TGTGCCAGCAGCTTAAGCCTAGCGGGGGGGGATAAGGAGACCCAGTACTTC

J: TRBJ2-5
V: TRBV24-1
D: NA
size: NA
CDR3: CATSDLRTGFQETQYF
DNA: TGTGCCACCAGTGATTTAAGAACAGGATTTCAAGAGACCCAGTACTTC